This T cell receptor (beta chain) emerged from a study of T cells in Graves' hyperthyroidism and ophthalmopathy. TCR beta CDR3 sequences were amplified from RNA transcripts. The HTBI primer set served for first-round RT-PCR of the TCR CDR3. One entry per CDR3 protein results from TCRdb running MiXCR on the multiplex PCR reads. Of 450,000 to 700,000 distinct CDR3 sequences in the sample, under 60% were seen once. A patient was excluded if there was uncontrolled infection, other autoimmune disease, pregnancy or lactation. For the diagnoses, clinical symptoms, serum thyroxine and TRAb, thyroid ultrasound and orbital computed tomography were used. The study's findings and limits: Most thyroid clonotypes expanded above 0.001 were also detected in blood.

The CDR3 runs 15 residues. Between the trimmed V and J ends, which lost 3 bases and 0 bases, there was a span of 9 bases. The germline gives CDR1 DFQATT, CDR2 SNEGSKA (reference sequence). This clonotype was seen more than once but under ten times. As yet, its antigen is unknown. The chain combines TRBV20-1 with TRBJ1-6; D is undetermined. Sequenced input: peripheral blood or thyroid tissue (not recorded which). The TCR comes from an adult woman with Graves' disease, either hyperthyroidism or ophthalmopathy (not recorded which). The CDR3 nucleotides read TGCAGTGCTAGGGGATTTAGCTCCTATAATTCACCCCTCCACTTT. Translated, it gives CSARGFSSYNSPLHF.